This T cell receptor beta chain was captured in a study of T cell repertoires in cytomegalovirus infection. Study overall: Based on public TCR beta signatures, there were indications of CMV infection and of a matching HLA type.

Points from the study as a whole: The ex vivo response was dominated by HLA-C-restricted CMV-specific TCR beta clonotypes.

Unmatched junction bases numbered 4, after V lost 5 bases and J lost 6 bases. CDR1 SGHTA and CDR2 FQGNSA come from the germline V gene. CDR3 length: 14 amino acids. TCRdb reprocessed the reads via MiXCR and lists one record per CDR3 protein. The table lists hundreds of thousands of distinct CDR3 sequences, approximately 9.5% of them singletons. This clonotype was detected ten times or more. No antigen is known for it. V usage is TRBV7-2 and J usage is TRBJ2-1, with 10 positions matching TRBD2. The sample comprised PBMCs. The sequence came from a human donor in good health (CMV status not recorded). Some clones in this sample may be carry-over from other donors' samples. CDR3 nucleotides: TGTGCCAGCAGCCCGTGGACTAGCGGCAATGAGCAGTTCTTC. This translates into CASSPWTSGNEQFF.